These 3 T cell receptor beta chains were sequenced from one sample in a study of T cell clonality in common variable immunodeficiency. Method: immunoSEQ multiplex PCR; TCRdb's copy keeps in-frame clones and lacks some. The data show about 35,000 clones, none appearing only once, with 8% to 10% held by the ten largest. The sample taken for sequencing was peripheral blood mononuclear cells. Receptors were obtained from a person aged 18-69 years in good health.

This clone was recorded at least ten times. Here the CDR3 reads CASSARTSGRAEQYF. CDR3 DNA, as far as it was read: TGTGCCAGCAGCGCGAGGACTAGCGGGAGGGCCGAG. The chain recombines TRBV7-9 with TRBJ2-7; 15 bases line up with TRBD2. The read gets to within 3 residues of the CDR3 end, and the germline J gene fills in the rest. The CDR3 is 15 amino acids. After removal of 5 bases from V and 6 bases from J, the junction contained 5 bases not matched to a gene. In germline, CDR1 is SEHNR, CDR2 FQNEAQ (reference sequence).

The sample holds many counts of this clone. The CDR3 bases that were read are TGTGCCAGTAGTATCAGGGAGGAGGCGGCTGGC. It encodes CASSIREEAAG. From start to end, the CDR3 is CASSIREEAAGYTF. V and J are TRBV19 and TRBJ1-2; maybe TRBD1 (5 bases). The DNA ends 3 residues before the CDR3 does, and the rest of the CDR3 is filled in from the germline J gene. V was trimmed by 3 bases and J by 7 bases, leaving 15 bases between them. This CDR3 spans 14 amino acids. Per the germline V gene, CDR1 is LNHDA and CDR2 is SQIVND (reference sequence).

This clone occurred many times. The read falls 3 residues short of the CDR3 end, and the missing part is taken from the germline J gene. This chain connects TRBV18 to TRBJ2-7; the match to TRBD2 covers 7 bases. CDR3 length equals 14 residues. CDR1 and CDR2 (germline): KGHSH, LQKENI. Unmatched junction bases numbered 6, after V lost 5 bases and J lost 2 bases. The CDR3 bases that were read are TGTGCCAGCTCAAGCGCTAGCGGCCCCTACGAG. Translation: CASSSASGPYE. The full CDR3 sequence reads CASSSASGPYEQYF.